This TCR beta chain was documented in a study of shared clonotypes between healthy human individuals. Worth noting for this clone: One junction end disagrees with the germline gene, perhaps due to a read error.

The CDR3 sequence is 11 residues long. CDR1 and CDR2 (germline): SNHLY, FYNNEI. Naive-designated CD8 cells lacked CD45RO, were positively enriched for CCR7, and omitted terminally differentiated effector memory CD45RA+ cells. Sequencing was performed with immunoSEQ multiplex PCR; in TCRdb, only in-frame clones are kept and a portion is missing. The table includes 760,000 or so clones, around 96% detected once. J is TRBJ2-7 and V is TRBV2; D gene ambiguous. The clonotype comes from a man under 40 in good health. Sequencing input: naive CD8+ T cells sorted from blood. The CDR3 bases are TGTGCCAGCAGGGAAGCCTACGAGCAGTACTTC. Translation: CASREAYEQYF. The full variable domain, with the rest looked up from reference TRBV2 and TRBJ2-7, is EPEVTQTPSHQVTQMGQEVILRCVPISNHLYFYWYRQILGQKVEFLVSFYNNEISEKSEIFDDQFSVERPDGSNFTLKIRSTKLEDSAMYFCASREAYEQYFGPGTRLTVT.